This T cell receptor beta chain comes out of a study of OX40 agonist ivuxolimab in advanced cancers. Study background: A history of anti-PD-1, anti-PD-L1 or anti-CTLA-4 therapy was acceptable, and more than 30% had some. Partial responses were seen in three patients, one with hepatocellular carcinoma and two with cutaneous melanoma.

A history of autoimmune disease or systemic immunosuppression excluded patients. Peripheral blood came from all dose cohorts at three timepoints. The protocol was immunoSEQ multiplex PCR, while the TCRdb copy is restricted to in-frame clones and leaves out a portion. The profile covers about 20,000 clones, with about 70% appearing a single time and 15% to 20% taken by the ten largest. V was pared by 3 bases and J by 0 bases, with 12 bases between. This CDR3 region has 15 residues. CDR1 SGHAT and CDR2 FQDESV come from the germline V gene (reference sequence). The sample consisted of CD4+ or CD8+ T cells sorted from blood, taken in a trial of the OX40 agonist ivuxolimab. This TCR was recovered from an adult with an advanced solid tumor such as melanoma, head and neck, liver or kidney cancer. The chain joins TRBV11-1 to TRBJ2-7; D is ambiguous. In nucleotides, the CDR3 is TGTGCCAGCAGCTTGTGGTATGGGGACTCCTACGAGCAGTACTTC. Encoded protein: CASSLWYGDSYEQYF.